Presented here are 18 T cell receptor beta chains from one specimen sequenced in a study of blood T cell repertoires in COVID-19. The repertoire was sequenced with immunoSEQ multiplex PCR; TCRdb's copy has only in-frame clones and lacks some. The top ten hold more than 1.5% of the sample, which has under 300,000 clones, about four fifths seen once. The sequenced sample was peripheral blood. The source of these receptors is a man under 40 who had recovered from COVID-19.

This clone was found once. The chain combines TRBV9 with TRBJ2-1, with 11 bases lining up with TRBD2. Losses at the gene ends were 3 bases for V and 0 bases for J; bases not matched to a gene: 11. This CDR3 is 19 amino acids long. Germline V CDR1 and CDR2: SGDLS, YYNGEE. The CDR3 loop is CASSASGGPILSSYNEQFF. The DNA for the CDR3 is TGTGCCAGCAGCGCTAGCGGGGGGCCAATTCTGAGCTCCTACAATGAGCAGTTCTTC.

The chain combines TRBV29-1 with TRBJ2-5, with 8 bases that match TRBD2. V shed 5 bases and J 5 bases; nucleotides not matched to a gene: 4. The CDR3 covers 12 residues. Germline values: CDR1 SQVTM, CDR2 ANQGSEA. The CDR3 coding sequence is TGCAGCGTTAATAGCGGGGAGGAGACCCAGTACTTC. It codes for CSVNSGEETQYF.

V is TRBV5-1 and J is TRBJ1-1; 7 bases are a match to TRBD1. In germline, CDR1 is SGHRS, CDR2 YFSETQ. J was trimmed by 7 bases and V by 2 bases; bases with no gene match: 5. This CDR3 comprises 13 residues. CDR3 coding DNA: TGCGCCAGCAGCTTCCGGGACAGTGATGAAGCTTTCTTT. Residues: CASSFRDSDEAFF.

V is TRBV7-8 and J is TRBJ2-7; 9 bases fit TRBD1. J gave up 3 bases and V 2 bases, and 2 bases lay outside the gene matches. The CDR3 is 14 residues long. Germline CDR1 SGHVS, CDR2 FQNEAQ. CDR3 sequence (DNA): TGTGCCAGCAGCTTATCGGGACAGGGCTACGAGCAGTACGTC. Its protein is CASSLSGQGYEQYV.

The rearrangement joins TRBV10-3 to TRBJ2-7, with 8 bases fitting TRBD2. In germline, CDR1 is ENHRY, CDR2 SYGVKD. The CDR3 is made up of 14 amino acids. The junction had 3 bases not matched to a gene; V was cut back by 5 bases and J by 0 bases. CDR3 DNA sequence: TGTGCCATCAGTTTGACTAGCGTCTCCTACGAGCAGTACTTC. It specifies CAISLTSVSYEQYF.

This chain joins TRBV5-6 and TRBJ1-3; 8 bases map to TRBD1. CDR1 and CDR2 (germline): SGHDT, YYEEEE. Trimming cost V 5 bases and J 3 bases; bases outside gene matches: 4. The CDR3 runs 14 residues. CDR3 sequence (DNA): TGTGCCAGCAGGGAGACAGGGGATGGAAACACCATATATTTT. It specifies CASRETGDGNTIYF.

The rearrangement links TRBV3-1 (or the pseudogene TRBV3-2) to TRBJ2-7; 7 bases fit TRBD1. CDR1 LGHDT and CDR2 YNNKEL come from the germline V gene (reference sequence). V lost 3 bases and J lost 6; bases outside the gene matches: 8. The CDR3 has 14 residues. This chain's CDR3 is CASSQTNRGSEQYF. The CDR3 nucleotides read TGTGCCAGCAGCCAGACCAACAGGGGTAGCGAGCAGTACTTC.

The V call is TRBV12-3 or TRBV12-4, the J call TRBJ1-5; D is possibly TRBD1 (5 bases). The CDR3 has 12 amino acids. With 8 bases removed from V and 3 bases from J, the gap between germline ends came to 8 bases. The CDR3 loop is CASRQYNQPQHF. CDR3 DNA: TGTGCCAGCCGACAGTACAATCAGCCCCAGCATTTT.

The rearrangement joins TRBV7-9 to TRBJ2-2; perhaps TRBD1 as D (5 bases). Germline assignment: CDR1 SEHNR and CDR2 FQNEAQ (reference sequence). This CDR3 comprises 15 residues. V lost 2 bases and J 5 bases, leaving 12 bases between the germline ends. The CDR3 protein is CASSLLQGRTGELFF. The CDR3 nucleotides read TGTGCCAGCAGCTTATTGCAGGGAAGAACCGGGGAGCTGTTTTTT.

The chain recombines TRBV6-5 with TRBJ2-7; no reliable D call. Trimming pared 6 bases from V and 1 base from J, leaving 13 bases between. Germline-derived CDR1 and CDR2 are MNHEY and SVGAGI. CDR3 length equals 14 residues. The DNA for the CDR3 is TGTGCCAGCAGCCCGAGCAGACTTTCCTACGAGCAGTACTTC. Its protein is CASSPSRLSYEQYF.

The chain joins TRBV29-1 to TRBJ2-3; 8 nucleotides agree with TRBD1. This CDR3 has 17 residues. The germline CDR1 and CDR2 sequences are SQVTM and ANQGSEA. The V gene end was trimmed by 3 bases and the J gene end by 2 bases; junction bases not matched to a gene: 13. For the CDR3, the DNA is TGCAGCGTTGAGCTCCCCGGGACAGGCCCGTCCACAGATACGCAGTATTTT. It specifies CSVELPGTGPSTDTQYF.

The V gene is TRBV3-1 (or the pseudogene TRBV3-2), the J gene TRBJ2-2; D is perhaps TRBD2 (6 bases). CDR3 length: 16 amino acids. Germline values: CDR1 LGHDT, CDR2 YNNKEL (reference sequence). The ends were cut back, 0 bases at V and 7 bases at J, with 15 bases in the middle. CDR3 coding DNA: TGTGCCAGCAGCCAAGATTTACCTAGCGTCGGCGGGGAGCTGTTTTTT. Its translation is CASSQDLPSVGGELFF.

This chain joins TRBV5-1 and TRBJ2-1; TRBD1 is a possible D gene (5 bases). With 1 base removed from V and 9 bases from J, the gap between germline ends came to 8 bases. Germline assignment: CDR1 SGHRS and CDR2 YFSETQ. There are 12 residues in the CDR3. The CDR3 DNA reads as TGCGCCAGCAGCTTGCCAGGGTCTGAGCAGTTCTTC. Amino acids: CASSLPGSEQFF.

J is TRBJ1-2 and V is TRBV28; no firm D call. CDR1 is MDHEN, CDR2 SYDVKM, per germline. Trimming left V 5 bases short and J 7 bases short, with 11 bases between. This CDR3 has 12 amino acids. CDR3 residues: CASSERAFGYTF. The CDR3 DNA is TGTGCCAGCAGTGAGAGGGCGTTTGGCTACACCTTC.

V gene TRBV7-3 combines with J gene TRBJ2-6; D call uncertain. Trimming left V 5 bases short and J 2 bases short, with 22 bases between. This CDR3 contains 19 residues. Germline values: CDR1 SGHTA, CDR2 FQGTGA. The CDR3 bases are TGTGCCAGCAGCGCAAGCGCGCCTAAAATACGCGCTGGGGCCAACGTCCTGACTTTC. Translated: CASSASAPKIRAGANVLTF.

This CDR3 is CASSLVRDRVTGELFF. DNA for the CDR3: TGTGCCAGCAGCTTGGTTCGGGACAGGGTAACCGGGGAGCTGTTTTTT. J is TRBJ2-2 and V is TRBV5-5; 9 bases agree with TRBD1. CDR1 is SGHKS, CDR2 YYEKEE, per germline (reference sequence). CDR3 length: 16 amino acids. Trimming took 0 bases from V and 5 from J; bases not matched to a gene: 5.

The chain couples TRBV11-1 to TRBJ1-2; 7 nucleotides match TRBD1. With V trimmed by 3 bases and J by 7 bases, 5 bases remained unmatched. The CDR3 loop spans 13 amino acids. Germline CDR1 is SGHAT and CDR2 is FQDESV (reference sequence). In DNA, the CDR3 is TGTGCCAGCAGCTTCCAGGGGGGAAGTGGCTACACCTTC. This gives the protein CASSFQGGSGYTF.

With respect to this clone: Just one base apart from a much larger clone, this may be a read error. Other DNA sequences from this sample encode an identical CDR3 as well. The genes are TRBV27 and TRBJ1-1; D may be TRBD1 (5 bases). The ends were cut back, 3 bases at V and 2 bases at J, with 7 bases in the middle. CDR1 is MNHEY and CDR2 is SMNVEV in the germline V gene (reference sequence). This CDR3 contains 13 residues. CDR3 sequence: CASSFGGNTEAFF. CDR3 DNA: TGTGCCAGCAGTTTCGGGGGAAACACTGAAGCTTTCTTT.